Following are 31 T cell receptor beta chains from one sample sequenced in a study of technical replicates of blood from a few donors. Profiled with immunoSEQ multiplex PCR; TCRdb holds only in-frame clones, not every one. Here the sample spans tens of thousands of clones, around 95% being singletons. Material for sequencing was T cells isolated from PBMCs. The receptors were gathered from a human donor in good health.

This chain uses TRBV5-1 with TRBJ2-7; 9 bases map to TRBD1. The V gene end was trimmed by 4 bases and the J gene end by 3 bases; junction bases not matched to a gene: 5. CDR1 and CDR2 (germline): SGHRS, YFSETQ. The CDR3 runs to 14 residues. The CDR3 DNA reads as TGCGCCAGCAGCCCGGGGGACAGGGACTACGAGCAGTACTTC. The encoded protein is CASSPGDRDYEQYF.

The chain uses TRBV7-9 and TRBJ2-7; 14 nucleotides align to TRBD2. This CDR3 has 15 amino acids. The V and J ends lost 2 bases and 8 bases, in that order; junction bases with no gene match: 5. The germline V gene encodes CDR1 SEHNR and CDR2 FQNEAQ (reference sequence). The CDR3 sequence: CASSLTGTSGSQQYF. The CDR3 nucleotides are TGTGCCAGCAGCTTAACAGGGACTAGCGGGAGCCAGCAGTACTTC.

The chain recombines TRBV7-9 with TRBJ1-4, with TRBD1 identical over 7 bases. After removal of 3 bases from V and 7 bases from J, the junction contained 11 bases not matched to a gene. The CDR3 spans 16 residues. The germline CDR1 and CDR2 sequences are SEHNR and FQNEAQ (reference sequence). The CDR3 DNA reads TGTGCCAGCAGCTTTCCCCAGGGGGGCGTAGGTGAAAAACTGTTTTTT. This translates into CASSFPQGGVGEKLFF. Full variable domain (outside the CDR3, taken from reference TRBV7-9 and TRBJ1-4): DTGVSQNPRHKITKRGQNVTFRCDPISEHNRLYWYRQTLGQGPEFLTYFQNEAQLEKSRLLSDRFSAERPKGSFSTLEIQRTEQGDSAMYLCASSFPQGGVGEKLFFGSGTQLSVL.

The J gene is TRBJ1-4, the V gene TRBV7-9; 9 positions match TRBD1. This CDR3 region has 18 residues. The germline CDR1 and CDR2 sequences are SEHNR and FQNEAQ (reference sequence). The V gene end was trimmed by 5 bases and the J gene end by 7 bases; junction bases not matched to a gene: 17. The CDR3 loop reads CASSPLGTGPTQAEKLFF. The CDR3 DNA sequence: TGTGCCAGCAGCCCTCTAGGGACAGGGCCTACGCAGGCTGAAAAACTGTTTTTT.

The chain joins TRBV30 to TRBJ2-7; weak D call: TRBD1 (6 bases). Trimming removed 2 bases from V and 4 bases from J, with 15 bases in between. CDR3 size: 14 residues. Germline V gives CDR1 GTSNPN, CDR2 SVGIG (reference sequence). The DNA for the CDR3 is TGTGCCTGGAGTTCGACAGGTGGCGGATACGAGCAGTACTTC. It codes for CAWSSTGGGYEQYF.

This clone was counted a few times. The gene calls are TRBV5-4 and TRBJ1-1; D perhaps matches TRBD1 (6 bases). The CDR3 is 13 amino acids. Trimming pared 0 bases from V and 4 bases from J, leaving 7 bases between. Germline-derived CDR1 and CDR2 are SGHNT and YYREEE (reference sequence). The CDR3 is CASSLAGATEAFF. CDR3 in DNA: TGTGCCAGCAGCTTGGCAGGGGCCACTGAAGCTTTCTTT.

There are a few counts of this clone. This sequence joins TRBV18 and TRBJ2-7, with 7 bases identical to TRBD2. In germline, CDR1 is KGHSH, CDR2 LQKENI. CDR3 size: 15 residues. V trimming: 1 base; J trimming: 0 bases; junction bases outside the gene matches: 3. CDR3 sequence: CASSPQGGSSYEQYF. The CDR3 DNA reads as TGTGCCAGCTCACCACAGGGAGGGTCCTCCTACGAGCAGTACTTC.

CDR3 sequence: CASSLIAGGPDTQYF. The CDR3 DNA sequence: TGCGCCAGCAGCTTGATAGCGGGAGGCCCAGATACGCAGTATTTT. J is TRBJ2-3 and V is TRBV5-1, with 10 bases lining up with TRBD2. The CDR3 loop spans 15 amino acids. V trimming: 1 base; J trimming: 4 bases; junction bases outside the gene matches: 3. Per germline, CDR1 SGHRS and CDR2 YFSETQ. Together with reference TRBV5-1 and TRBJ2-3, the CDR3 gives the full variable domain: KAGVTQTPRYLIKTRGQQVTLSCSPISGHRSVSWYQQTPGQGLQFLFEYFSETQRNKGNFPGRFSGRQFSNSRSEMNVSTLELGDSALYLCASSLIAGGPDTQYFGPGTRLTVL.

The chain carries TRBV5-1 and TRBJ2-1; D perhaps matches TRBD1 (5 bases). The CDR3 length is 14 residues. Germline assignment: CDR1 SGHRS and CDR2 YFSETQ. With 0 bases removed from V and 7 bases from J, the gap between germline ends came to 11 bases. The CDR3 sequence is CASSLVAGWNEQFF. The CDR3 bases are TGCGCCAGCAGCTTGGTGGCAGGGTGGAATGAGCAGTTCTTC. The whole variable domain, remainder taken from reference TRBV5-1 and TRBJ2-1, is KAGVTQTPRYLIKTRGQQVTLSCSPISGHRSVSWYQQTPGQGLQFLFEYFSETQRNKGNFPGRFSGRQFSNSRSEMNVSTLELGDSALYLCASSLVAGWNEQFFGPGTRLTVL.

The chain recombines TRBV7-8 with TRBJ2-7; tentative D call: TRBD1 (5 bases). From germline, CDR1 is SGHVS and CDR2 FQNEAQ. The V end was cut by 5 bases, the J end by 5 bases, with 13 bases between. The CDR3 length is 13 residues. The CDR3 sequence is CASSSRVTHEQYF. The CDR3 DNA reads as TGTGCCAGCAGCAGCAGGGTAACCCACGAGCAGTACTTC.

This clone was found once. The chain combines TRBV5-1 with TRBJ1-4; 8 bases line up with TRBD1. CDR1 SGHRS and CDR2 YFSETQ come from the germline V gene. Losses at the gene ends were 4 bases for V and 0 bases for J; bases not matched to a gene: 11. The CDR3 length is 18 residues. CDR3 region: CASSAQITGGATNEKLFF. Here the CDR3 DNA reads TGCGCCAGCAGCGCCCAAATAACAGGGGGAGCAACTAATGAAAAACTGTTTTTT.

The chain is built from TRBV19 and TRBJ1-2, with TRBD1 matching over 9 bases. CDR3 length equals 15 residues. V trimming: 5 bases; J trimming: 1 base; junction bases outside the gene matches: 5. Germline assignment: CDR1 LNHDA and CDR2 SQIVND (reference sequence). The CDR3 reads CASSPGTGLNYGYTF. The CDR3 DNA reads TGTGCCAGTAGTCCCGGGACAGGGCTTAACTATGGCTACACCTTC. The whole variable domain, filled in from reference TRBV19 and TRBJ1-2, reads DGGITQSPKYLFRKEGQNVTLSCEQNLNHDAMYWYRQDPGQGLRLIYYSQIVNDFQKGDIAEGYSVSREKKESFPLTVTSAQKNPTAFYLCASSPGTGLNYGYTFGSGTRLTVV.

The chain joins TRBV28 to TRBJ2-7, with D hard to call. This CDR3 region has 11 residues. V lost 5 bases to trimming and J lost 3 bases, with 5 bases between them. CDR1 and CDR2 from the germline V gene are MDHEN and SYDVKM. For the CDR3, the DNA is TGTGCCAGCAGTCGTAACTACGAGCAGTACTTC. Amino acid sequence: CASSRNYEQYF.

The chain joins TRBV28 to TRBJ2-2; TRBD1 is a possible D gene (5 bases). This CDR3 comprises 16 residues. The germline V gene has CDR1 MDHEN and CDR2 SYDVKM. Trimming took 6 bases from V and 4 from J, leaving 18 bases between them. The CDR3 sequence is CASRQMIGAVTGELFF. The CDR3 DNA reads as TGTGCCAGCAGACAGATGATAGGGGCGGTCACCGGGGAGCTGTTTTTT.

This chain joins TRBV11-2 and TRBJ1-2; D is unresolved. Looked up from germline, CDR1 is SGHAT and CDR2 is FQNNGV. The length of the CDR3 is 13 residues. V lost 6 bases and J 8 bases, leaving 16 bases between the germline ends. This CDR3 reads CASRNTAGLGYTF. In nucleotides, the CDR3 is TGTGCCAGCAGAAACACCGCGGGTTTAGGCTACACCTTC.

This chain connects TRBV5-1 to TRBJ1-1; 9 bases are a match to TRBD1. The CDR3 spans 14 residues. The V and J ends lost 3 bases and 1 base, in that order; junction bases with no gene match: 1. CDR1 and CDR2 (germline): SGHRS, YFSETQ. CDR3 nucleotides: TGCGCCAGCAGCTGGGACAGGGCGAACACTGAAGCTTTCTTT. It translates to CASSWDRANTEAFF.

In regard to this clone: Germline and junction disagree at one end, which may indicate a read error. V is TRBV7-7 and J is TRBJ2-7, with no clear D. CDR1 and CDR2 (germline): SSHAT, FNYEAQ (reference sequence). This CDR3 has 13 residues. CDR3: CASSVTASHEQYF. The CDR3 DNA reads as TGTGCCAGCAGCGTAACAGCCTCCCACGAGCAGTACTTC.

The chain uses TRBV12-1 and TRBJ1-2; the table's D call, TRBD1, has no DNA check behind it. TRBV12-1 is an annotated pseudogene. The CDR3 sequence is 18 residues long. CDR3 sequence (DNA): TGTGCCAGCAGCTTCCTGACCGGGACATCTTATTCGGACTATGGCTACACCTTC. Translation: CASSFLTGTSYSDYGYTF.

The rearrangement joins TRBV5-5 to TRBJ1-2; perhaps TRBD1 as D (6 bases). The CDR3 consists of 14 residues. Trimming shortened V by 0 bases and J by 3 bases, and 9 bases separated the two germline ends. The germline V gene has CDR1 SGHKS and CDR2 YYEKEE (reference sequence). This CDR3 is CASSLAGEDYGYTF. The CDR3 DNA reads TGTGCCAGCAGCTTGGCAGGGGAAGACTATGGCTACACCTTC.

V is TRBV28 and J is TRBJ1-5, with unresolved D. The CDR3 runs 15 residues. V was cut by 3 bases and J by 0 bases, with 9 bases left in between. In germline, CDR1 is MDHEN, CDR2 SYDVKM. This CDR3 is CASSFGRYSNQPQHF. The CDR3 nucleotides are TGTGCCAGCAGTTTTGGGAGGTATAGCAATCAGCCCCAGCATTTT. The variable domain in full, with the rest retrieved from reference TRBV28 and TRBJ1-5, is DVKVTQSSRYLVKRTGEKVFLECVQDMDHENMFWYRQDPGLGLRLIYFSYDVKMKEKGDIPEGYSVSREKKERFSLILESASTNQTSMYLCASSFGRYSNQPQHFGDGTRLSIL.

The rearrangement links TRBV4-1 to TRBJ2-7, with TRBD2 identical over 7 bases. The CDR3 has 16 amino acids. CDR1 MGHRA and CDR2 YSYEKL come from the germline V gene. V gave up 1 base and J gave up 5 bases; unmatched junction bases: 11. The CDR3, as DNA: TGCGCCAGCAGCCAAGGTCAGGAGGATCGGGGGGACGAGCAGTACTTC. Its translation is CASSQGQEDRGDEQYF.

CDR3 loop: CASSSVTDTQYF. CDR3 in DNA: TGTGCCAGCAGCAGCGTGACAGATACGCAGTATTTT. The gene calls are TRBV7-9 and TRBJ2-3; D not certain. The germline CDR1 and CDR2 sequences are SEHNR and FQNEAQ (reference sequence). V was clipped by 5 bases and J by 3 bases, with 6 bases between them. The CDR3 contains 12 residues.

V and J are TRBV30 and TRBJ2-5, with unresolved D. The V gene lost 3 bases and the J gene lost 3 bases, with 5 bases spanning the gap. CDR1 GTSNPN and CDR2 SVGIG come from the germline V gene (reference sequence). The length of the CDR3 is 11 residues. CDR3 coding DNA: TGTGCCTGGAGGGGCGAAGAGACCCAGTACTTC. It yields the protein CAWRGEETQYF. Combining the CDR3 with reference TRBV30 and TRBJ2-5 gives the whole variable domain SQTIHQWPATLVQPVGSPLSLECTVEGTSNPNLYWYRQAAGRGLQLLFYSVGIGQISSEVPQNLSASRPQDRQFILSSKKLLLSDSGFYLCAWRGEETQYFGPGTRLLVL.

The V gene is TRBV29-1, the J gene TRBJ2-3; the match to TRBD2 covers 10 bases. Trimming cost V 6 bases and J 5 bases; bases outside gene matches: 14. The CDR3 consists of 16 residues. The V gene's germline CDR1 is SQVTM and CDR2 ANQGSEA. In nucleotides, the CDR3 is TGCAGCGTCGACGTTTCTCTAGCGGGAGTAGGAGATACGCAGTATTTT. Translated: CSVDVSLAGVGDTQYF.

This chain uses TRBV28 with TRBJ1-2; 9 bases align to TRBD1. V shed 2 bases and J 1 base; nucleotides not matched to a gene: 5. The CDR3 contains 16 residues. Germline assignment: CDR1 MDHEN and CDR2 SYDVKM. CDR3 sequence: CASSLPSDRGNYGYTF. The CDR3 DNA is TGTGCCAGCAGTTTACCGTCGGACAGGGGTAACTATGGCTACACCTTC.

CDR3 sequence: CASSDGQGLYGYTF. The DNA for the CDR3 is TGTGCCAGCAGTGACGGACAGGGACTCTATGGCTACACCTTC. This chain connects TRBV6-1 to TRBJ1-2; TRBD1 agrees at 8 bases. Germline loops: CDR1 MNHNS, CDR2 SASEGT. The V segment lost 3 bases and the J segment 4 bases; nucleotides outside the gene matches: 4. The CDR3 has 14 residues.

The J gene is TRBJ2-5, the V gene TRBV20-1, with TRBD2 as a possible D gene (5 bases). The CDR3 consists of 11 residues. Between the trimmed V and J ends, which lost 4 bases and 4 bases, there was a span of 7 bases. The V gene's germline CDR1 is DFQATT and CDR2 SNEGSKA (reference sequence). The DNA of the CDR3 is TGCAGTGCTAACCGGGGAGAGACCCAGTACTTC. It yields the protein CSANRGETQYF.

The V gene is TRBV28, the J gene TRBJ1-5; 7 nucleotides agree with TRBD1. Germline assignment: CDR1 MDHEN and CDR2 SYDVKM. There are 15 residues in the CDR3. With 7 bases clipped from V and 0 bases from J, the junction kept 6 bases outside the gene matches. CDR3 sequence reads: CASNRRQGSNQPQHF. The CDR3 DNA follows: TGTGCCAGCAACCGAAGACAGGGTAGCAATCAGCCCCAGCATTTT.

The genes are TRBV13 and TRBJ1-1; TRBD1 agrees at 7 bases. Germline V gene data show CDR1 as PRHDT and CDR2 as FYEKMQ (reference sequence). This CDR3 region has 15 residues. The V gene end was trimmed by 5 bases and the J gene end by 2 bases; junction bases not matched to a gene: 8. The CDR3 DNA follows: TGTGCCAGCAGCATAACAGGGGAAGTCAACACTGAAGCTTTCTTT. Protein sequence: CASSITGEVNTEAFF.

This chain uses TRBV5-1 with TRBJ2-5; 7 bases are shared with TRBD1. This CDR3 is 14 amino acids long. Germline V gene lookup returns CDR1 SGHRS and CDR2 YFSETQ. Losses at the gene ends were 4 bases for V and 2 bases for J; bases not matched to a gene: 5. CDR3 sequence (DNA): TGCGCCAGCAGCCCTGGGACAGTTCAAGAGACCCAGTACTTC. This encodes CASSPGTVQETQYF. Drawing the rest from reference TRBV5-1 and TRBJ2-5, the complete variable domain is KAGVTQTPRYLIKTRGQQVTLSCSPISGHRSVSWYQQTPGQGLQFLFEYFSETQRNKGNFPGRFSGRQFSNSRSEMNVSTLELGDSALYLCASSPGTVQETQYFGPGTRLLVL.

V is TRBV30 and J is TRBJ2-3; D may be TRBD1 (6 bases). The length of the CDR3 is 15 residues. V lost 4 bases and J 3 bases, leaving 17 bases between the germline ends. Germline loops: CDR1 GTSNPN, CDR2 SVGIG (reference sequence). CDR3 amino acids: CAWKGKGVGTDTQYF. In nucleotides, the CDR3 is TGTGCCTGGAAGGGTAAGGGGGTTGGTACAGATACGCAGTATTTT.